This TCR beta chain was captured by sequencing in a study of beta chain features in type 1 diabetes. The CDR3 is made up of 13 amino acids. Trimming stripped 3 bases from V and 3 bases from J, with 8 bases between. CDR1 and CDR2 (germline): MGHRA, YSYEKL. The investigators reverse transcribed all of the isolated RNA, so they sequenced expressed TCRB transcripts. Sequencing was performed with immunoSEQ multiplex PCR; in TCRdb, only in-frame clones are kept and a portion is missing. The table lists more than 100,000 clones, over 15% of them singletons, with about 2.1% in the top ten. Sorting that relied on CD45RO/CCR7/CD25/CD127/CD95/CD27 yielded CD4+ naive, central memory, regulatory and stem cell-like memory cells. Study-wide results and limits: Type 1 diabetes patients had TCRB CDR3s that were shorter (moderately but significantly so) in all four CD4+ subsets.

About this clone: What it binds is not known.

This TCR was recovered from a man aged 25 to 40 with type 1 diabetes. The material sequenced was central memory CD4+ T cells from blood. The chain is built from TRBV4-1 and TRBJ1-1; D may be TRBD1 (5 bases). CDR3 nucleotide sequence: TGCGCCAGCAGCCAGGGGGGTTACACTGAAGCTTTCTTT. It specifies CASSQGGYTEAFF.